This TCR beta chain was sequenced in a study of beta chain features in type 1 diabetes. The authors reverse transcribed all of the isolated RNA, so sequencing captured expressed TCRB transcripts. Produced via immunoSEQ multiplex PCR; TCRdb's table is partial and in-frame only. The sample has more than 250,000 clones; about a fifth are singletons. This clone showed up just a few times. Its antigen remains unknown. The germline V gene encodes CDR1 MNHEY and CDR2 SMNVEV (reference sequence). The length of the CDR3 is 16 residues. V trimming: 1 base; J trimming: 5 bases; junction bases outside the gene matches: 9. Study outcomes and limitations: Shortening that was moderate but significant affected the TCRB CDR3s of Type 1 diabetes patients in all four CD4+ subsets.

Sequences were obtained from naive CD4+ T cells from blood. The origin of this receptor is a woman aged 40-49 years with type 1 diabetes. J is TRBJ2-7 and V is TRBV27; 9 bases align to TRBD1. As DNA, the CDR3 is TGTGCCAGCAGTTTATGGATGGGACAGGGTAACAACGAGCAGTACTTC. Protein sequence: CASSLWMGQGNNEQYF.